A single T cell receptor (beta chain) is shown here with its context. The entry originates in a study of blood T cell repertoires in COVID-19. Study in general: Italy, Spain and the United States were the sources of the convalescent and acute COVID-19 samples. T cells, B-cell-depleted T cells, or PBMCs supplied cDNA or gDNA.

This CDR3 has 14 amino acids. Trimming took off 0 bases at V and 3 bases at J, with 8 bases between the two ends. Germline V CDR1 and CDR2: SGHKS, YYEKEE (reference sequence). In the study's own analysis: It was from reference gene primer amplification that nucleated cell counts were estimated. Sequenced by immunoSEQ multiplex PCR; TCRdb stores in-frame clones only, minus some. V and J calls and clone size are as listed in that table; D and trimming were resolved from the DNA. The sample includes about 110,000 clones, over 65% of them seen just once. The TCR originated in a man older than 75 with COVID-19, enrolled during active disease. The V gene is TRBV5-5, the J gene TRBJ2-3; D perhaps matches TRBD1 (5 bases). The sequenced sample consisted of peripheral blood. CDR3 DNA sequence: TGTGCCAGCAGCTTGGCAGGGCGGACAGATACGCAGTATTTT. Translating it yields CASSLAGRTDTQYF.